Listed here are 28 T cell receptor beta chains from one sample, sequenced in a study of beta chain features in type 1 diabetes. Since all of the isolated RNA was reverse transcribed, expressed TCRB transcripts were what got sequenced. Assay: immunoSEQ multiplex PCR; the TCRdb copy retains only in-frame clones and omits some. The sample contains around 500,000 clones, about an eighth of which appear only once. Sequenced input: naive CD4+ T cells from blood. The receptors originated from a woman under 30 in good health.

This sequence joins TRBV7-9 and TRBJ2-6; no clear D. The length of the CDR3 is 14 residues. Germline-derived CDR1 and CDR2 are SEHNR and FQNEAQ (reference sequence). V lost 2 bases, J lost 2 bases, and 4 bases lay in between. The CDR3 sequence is CASSLRAGANVLTF. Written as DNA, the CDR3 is TGTGCCAGCAGCTTACGGGCTGGGGCCAACGTCCTGACTTTC.

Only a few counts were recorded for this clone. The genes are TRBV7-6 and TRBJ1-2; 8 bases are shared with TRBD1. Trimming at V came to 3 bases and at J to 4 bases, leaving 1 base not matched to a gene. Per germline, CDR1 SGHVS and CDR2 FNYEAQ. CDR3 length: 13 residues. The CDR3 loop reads CASSFGQGYGYTF. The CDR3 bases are TGTGCCAGCAGCTTCGGACAGGGCTATGGCTACACCTTC.

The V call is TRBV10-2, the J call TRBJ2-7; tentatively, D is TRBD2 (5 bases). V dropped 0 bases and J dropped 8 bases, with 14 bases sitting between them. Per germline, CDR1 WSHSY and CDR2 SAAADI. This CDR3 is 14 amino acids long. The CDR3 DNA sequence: TGCGCCAGCAGTGAGTCTGGACGCTTAGCGAAGCAGTACTTC. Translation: CASSESGRLAKQYF.

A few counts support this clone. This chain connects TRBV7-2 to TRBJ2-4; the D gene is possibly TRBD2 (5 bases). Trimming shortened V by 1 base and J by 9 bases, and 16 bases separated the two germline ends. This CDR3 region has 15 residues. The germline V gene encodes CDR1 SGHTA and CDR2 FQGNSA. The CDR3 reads CASSLVETHRGIQYF. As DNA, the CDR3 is TGTGCCAGCAGCTTAGTGGAGACCCACCGGGGCATTCAGTACTTC.

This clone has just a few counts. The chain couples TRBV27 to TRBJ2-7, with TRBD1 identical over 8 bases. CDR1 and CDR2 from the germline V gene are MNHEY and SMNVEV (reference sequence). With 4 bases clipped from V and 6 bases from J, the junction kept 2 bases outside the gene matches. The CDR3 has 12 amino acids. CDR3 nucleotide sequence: TGTGCCAGCAGTTCCACAGGGGGCGAGCAGTACTTC. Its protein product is CASSSTGGEQYF.

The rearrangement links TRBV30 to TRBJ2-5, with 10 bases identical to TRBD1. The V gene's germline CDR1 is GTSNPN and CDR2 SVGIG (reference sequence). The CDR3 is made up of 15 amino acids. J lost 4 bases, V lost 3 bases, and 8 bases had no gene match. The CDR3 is CAWSSPGQGPETQYF. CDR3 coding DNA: TGTGCCTGGAGCTCTCCGGGACAGGGGCCAGAGACCCAGTACTTC.

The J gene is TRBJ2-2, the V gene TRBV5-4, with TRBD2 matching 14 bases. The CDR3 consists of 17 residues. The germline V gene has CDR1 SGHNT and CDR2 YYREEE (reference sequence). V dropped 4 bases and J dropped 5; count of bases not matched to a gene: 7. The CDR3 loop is CASSPGTSGSRTGELFF. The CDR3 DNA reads TGTGCCAGCAGCCCCGGGACTAGCGGGAGTCGAACCGGGGAGCTGTTTTTT. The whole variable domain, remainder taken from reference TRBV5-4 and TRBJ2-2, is ETGVTQSPTHLIKTRGQQVTLRCSSQSGHNTVSWYQQALGQGPQFIFQYYREEENGRGNFPPRFSGLQFPNYSSELNVNALELDDSALYLCASSPGTSGSRTGELFFGEGSRLTVL.

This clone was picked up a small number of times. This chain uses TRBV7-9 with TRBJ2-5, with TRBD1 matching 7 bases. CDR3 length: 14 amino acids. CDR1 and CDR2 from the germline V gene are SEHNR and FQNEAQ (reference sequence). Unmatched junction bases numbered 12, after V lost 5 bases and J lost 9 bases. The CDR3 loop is CASSPGQANRAQYF. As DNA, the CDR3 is TGTGCCAGCAGCCCCGGACAGGCTAACCGGGCCCAGTACTTC.

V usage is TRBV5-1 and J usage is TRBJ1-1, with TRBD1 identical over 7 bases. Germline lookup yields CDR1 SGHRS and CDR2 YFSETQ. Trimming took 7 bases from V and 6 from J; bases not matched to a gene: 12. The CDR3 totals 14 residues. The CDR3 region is CASREGGSSSEAFF. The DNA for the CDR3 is TGCGCCAGCCGGGAAGGGGGCAGTAGCTCTGAAGCTTTCTTT.

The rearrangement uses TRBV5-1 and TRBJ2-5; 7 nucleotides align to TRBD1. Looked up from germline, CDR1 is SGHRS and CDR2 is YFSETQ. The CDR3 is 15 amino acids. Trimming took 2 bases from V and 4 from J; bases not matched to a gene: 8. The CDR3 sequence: CASSFRTGSRETQYF. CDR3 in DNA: TGCGCCAGCAGCTTCCGGACAGGTTCCAGAGAGACCCAGTACTTC.

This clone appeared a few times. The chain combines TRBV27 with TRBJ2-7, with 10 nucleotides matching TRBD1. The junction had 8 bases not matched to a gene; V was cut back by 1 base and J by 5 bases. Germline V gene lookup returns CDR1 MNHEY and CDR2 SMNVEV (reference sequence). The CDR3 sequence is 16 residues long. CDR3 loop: CASSLLPGQGRHEQYF. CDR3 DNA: TGTGCCAGCAGTTTATTACCGGGACAGGGGCGCCACGAGCAGTACTTC.

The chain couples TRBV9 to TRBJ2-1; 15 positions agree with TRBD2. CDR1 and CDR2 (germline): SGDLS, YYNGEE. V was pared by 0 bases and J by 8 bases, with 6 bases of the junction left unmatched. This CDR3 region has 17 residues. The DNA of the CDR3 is TGTGCCAGCAGCGTAGGGACTAGCGGGAGGGCCGAGGATGAGCAGTTCTTC. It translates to CASSVGTSGRAEDEQFF. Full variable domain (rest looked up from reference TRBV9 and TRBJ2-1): DSGVTQTPKHLITATGQRVTLRCSPRSGDLSVYWYQQSLDQGLQFLIQYYNGEERAKGNILERFSAQQFPDLHSELNLSSLELGDSALYFCASSVGTSGRAEDEQFFGPGTRLTVL.

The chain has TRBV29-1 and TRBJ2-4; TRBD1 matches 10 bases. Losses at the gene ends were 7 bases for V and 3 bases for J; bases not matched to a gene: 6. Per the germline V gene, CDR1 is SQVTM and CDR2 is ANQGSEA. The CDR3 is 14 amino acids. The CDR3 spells CSGTGTGVKNIQYF. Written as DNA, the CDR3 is TGCAGCGGTACCGGGACAGGGGTCAAAAACATTCAGTACTTC.

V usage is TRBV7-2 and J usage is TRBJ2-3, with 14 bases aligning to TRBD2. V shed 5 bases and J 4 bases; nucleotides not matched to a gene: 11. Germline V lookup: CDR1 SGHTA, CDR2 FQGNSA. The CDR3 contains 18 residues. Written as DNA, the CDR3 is TGTGCCAGCAGCCCCACCGGGACTAGCGGGAGTGGTGCAGATACGCAGTATTTT. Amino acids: CASSPTGTSGSGADTQYF.

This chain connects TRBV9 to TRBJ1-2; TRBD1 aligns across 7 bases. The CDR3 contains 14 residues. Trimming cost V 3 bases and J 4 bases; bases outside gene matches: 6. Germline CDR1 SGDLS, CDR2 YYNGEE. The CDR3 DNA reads TGTGCCAGCAGCGCACAGGGGCAGGTCTATGGCTACACCTTC. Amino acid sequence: CASSAQGQVYGYTF.

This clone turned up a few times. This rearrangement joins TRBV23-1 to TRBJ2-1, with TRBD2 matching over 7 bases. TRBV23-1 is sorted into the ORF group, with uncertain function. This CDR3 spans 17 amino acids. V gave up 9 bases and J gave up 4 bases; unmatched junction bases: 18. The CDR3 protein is CASFGSLAGLSYNEQFF. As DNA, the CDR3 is TGCGCCAGTTTTGGGTCCTTAGCGGGCCTCTCGTACAATGAGCAGTTCTTC.

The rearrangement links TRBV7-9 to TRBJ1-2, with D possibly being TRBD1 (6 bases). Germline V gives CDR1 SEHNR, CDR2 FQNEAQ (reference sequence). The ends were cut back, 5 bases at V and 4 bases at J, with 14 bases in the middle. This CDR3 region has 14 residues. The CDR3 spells CASSPSGAFYGYTF. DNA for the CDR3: TGTGCCAGCAGCCCCTCGGGGGCTTTCTATGGCTACACCTTC.

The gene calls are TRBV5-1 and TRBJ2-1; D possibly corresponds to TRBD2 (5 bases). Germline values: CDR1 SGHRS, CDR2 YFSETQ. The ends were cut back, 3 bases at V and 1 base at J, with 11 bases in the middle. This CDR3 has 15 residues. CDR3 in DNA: TGCGCCAGCAGCTCGCCAGAGGGTTCCTACAATGAGCAGTTCTTC. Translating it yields CASSSPEGSYNEQFF.

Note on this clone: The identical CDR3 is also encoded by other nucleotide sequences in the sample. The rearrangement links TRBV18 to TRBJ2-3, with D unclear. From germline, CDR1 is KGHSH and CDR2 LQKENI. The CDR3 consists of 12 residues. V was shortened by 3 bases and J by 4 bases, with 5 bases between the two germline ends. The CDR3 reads CASSPTPDTQYF. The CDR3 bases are TGTGCCAGCTCACCCACCCCAGATACGCAGTATTTT.

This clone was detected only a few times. The CDR3 region has the DNA TGTGCCAGCAGCTTATGGCTAACGCACAATGAGCAGTTCTTC. As protein: CASSLWLTHNEQFF. The chain combines TRBV7-9 with TRBJ2-1, with D uncertain. V was clipped by 2 bases and J by 5 bases, with 10 bases between them. From germline, CDR1 is SEHNR and CDR2 FQNEAQ (reference sequence). CDR3 length: 14 amino acids. Complete variable domain (other parts from reference TRBV7-9 and TRBJ2-1): DTGVSQNPRHKITKRGQNVTFRCDPISEHNRLYWYRQTLGQGPEFLTYFQNEAQLEKSRLLSDRFSAERPKGSFSTLEIQRTEQGDSAMYLCASSLWLTHNEQFFGPGTRLTVL.

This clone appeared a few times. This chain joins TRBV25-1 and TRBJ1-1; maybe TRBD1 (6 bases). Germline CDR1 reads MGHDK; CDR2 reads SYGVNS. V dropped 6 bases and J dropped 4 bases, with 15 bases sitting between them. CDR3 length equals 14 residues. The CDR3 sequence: CASSSSRGGTEAFF. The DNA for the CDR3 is TGTGCCAGCAGCTCAAGCAGGGGCGGCACTGAAGCTTTCTTT.

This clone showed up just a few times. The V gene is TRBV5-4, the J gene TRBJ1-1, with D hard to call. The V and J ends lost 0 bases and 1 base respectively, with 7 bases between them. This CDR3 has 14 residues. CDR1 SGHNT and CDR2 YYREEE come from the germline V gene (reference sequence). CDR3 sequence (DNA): TGTGCCAGCAGCTTGGAATTACGGAACACTGAAGCTTTCTTT. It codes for CASSLELRNTEAFF.

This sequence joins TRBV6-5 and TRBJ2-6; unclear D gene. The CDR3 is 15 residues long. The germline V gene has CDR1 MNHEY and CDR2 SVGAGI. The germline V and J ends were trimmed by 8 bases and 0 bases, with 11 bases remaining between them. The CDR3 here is CASYTRSSGANVLTF. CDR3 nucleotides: TGTGCCAGCTATACGCGGTCCTCTGGGGCCAACGTCCTGACTTTC.

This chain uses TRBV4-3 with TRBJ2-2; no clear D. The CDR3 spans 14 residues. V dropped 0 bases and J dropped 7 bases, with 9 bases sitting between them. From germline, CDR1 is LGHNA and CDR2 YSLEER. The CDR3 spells CASSQDQSVGELFF. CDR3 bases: TGCGCCAGCAGCCAAGACCAGTCCGTCGGGGAGCTGTTTTTT.

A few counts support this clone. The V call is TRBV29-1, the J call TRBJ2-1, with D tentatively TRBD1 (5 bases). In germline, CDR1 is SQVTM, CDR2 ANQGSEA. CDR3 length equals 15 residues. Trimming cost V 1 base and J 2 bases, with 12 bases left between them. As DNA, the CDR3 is TGCAGCGTTGAAGGGGGCGGTGCCCCCTACAATGAGCAGTTCTTC. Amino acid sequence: CSVEGGGAPYNEQFF.

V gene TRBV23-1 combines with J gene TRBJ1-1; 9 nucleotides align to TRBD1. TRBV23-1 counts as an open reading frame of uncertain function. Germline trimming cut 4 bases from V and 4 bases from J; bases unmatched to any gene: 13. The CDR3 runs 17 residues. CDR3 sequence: CASSPLQGAPLGTEAFF. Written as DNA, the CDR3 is TGCGCCAGCAGTCCCCTACAGGGGGCCCCTTTGGGCACTGAAGCTTTCTTT.

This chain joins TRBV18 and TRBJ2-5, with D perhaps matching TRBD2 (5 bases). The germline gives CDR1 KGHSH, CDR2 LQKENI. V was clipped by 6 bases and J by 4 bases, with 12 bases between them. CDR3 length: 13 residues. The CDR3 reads CASSPGLLETQYF. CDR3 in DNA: TGTGCCAGCTCCCCCGGACTGTTAGAGACCCAGTACTTC.

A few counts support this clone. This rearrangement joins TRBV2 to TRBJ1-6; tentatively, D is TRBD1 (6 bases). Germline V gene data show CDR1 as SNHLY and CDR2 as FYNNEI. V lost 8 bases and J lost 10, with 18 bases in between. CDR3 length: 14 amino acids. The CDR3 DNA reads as TGTGCCAGCCGTGTGTCGGGACATGGGTCACCCCTCCACTTT. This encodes CASRVSGHGSPLHF.